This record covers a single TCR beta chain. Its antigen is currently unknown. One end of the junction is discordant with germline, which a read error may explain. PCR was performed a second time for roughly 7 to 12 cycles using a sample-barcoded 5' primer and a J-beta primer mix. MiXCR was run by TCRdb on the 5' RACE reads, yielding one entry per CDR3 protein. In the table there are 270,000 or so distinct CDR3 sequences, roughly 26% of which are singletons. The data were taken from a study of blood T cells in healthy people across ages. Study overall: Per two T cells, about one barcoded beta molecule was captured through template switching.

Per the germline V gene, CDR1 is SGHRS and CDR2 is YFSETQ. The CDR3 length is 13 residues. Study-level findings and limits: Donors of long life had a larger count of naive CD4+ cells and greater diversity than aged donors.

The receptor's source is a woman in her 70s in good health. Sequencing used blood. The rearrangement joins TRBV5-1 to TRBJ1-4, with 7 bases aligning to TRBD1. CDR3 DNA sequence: TGCGCCAGCAGAACAGGGGCAAATGAAAAACTGCTTTTT. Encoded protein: CASRTGANEKLLF.